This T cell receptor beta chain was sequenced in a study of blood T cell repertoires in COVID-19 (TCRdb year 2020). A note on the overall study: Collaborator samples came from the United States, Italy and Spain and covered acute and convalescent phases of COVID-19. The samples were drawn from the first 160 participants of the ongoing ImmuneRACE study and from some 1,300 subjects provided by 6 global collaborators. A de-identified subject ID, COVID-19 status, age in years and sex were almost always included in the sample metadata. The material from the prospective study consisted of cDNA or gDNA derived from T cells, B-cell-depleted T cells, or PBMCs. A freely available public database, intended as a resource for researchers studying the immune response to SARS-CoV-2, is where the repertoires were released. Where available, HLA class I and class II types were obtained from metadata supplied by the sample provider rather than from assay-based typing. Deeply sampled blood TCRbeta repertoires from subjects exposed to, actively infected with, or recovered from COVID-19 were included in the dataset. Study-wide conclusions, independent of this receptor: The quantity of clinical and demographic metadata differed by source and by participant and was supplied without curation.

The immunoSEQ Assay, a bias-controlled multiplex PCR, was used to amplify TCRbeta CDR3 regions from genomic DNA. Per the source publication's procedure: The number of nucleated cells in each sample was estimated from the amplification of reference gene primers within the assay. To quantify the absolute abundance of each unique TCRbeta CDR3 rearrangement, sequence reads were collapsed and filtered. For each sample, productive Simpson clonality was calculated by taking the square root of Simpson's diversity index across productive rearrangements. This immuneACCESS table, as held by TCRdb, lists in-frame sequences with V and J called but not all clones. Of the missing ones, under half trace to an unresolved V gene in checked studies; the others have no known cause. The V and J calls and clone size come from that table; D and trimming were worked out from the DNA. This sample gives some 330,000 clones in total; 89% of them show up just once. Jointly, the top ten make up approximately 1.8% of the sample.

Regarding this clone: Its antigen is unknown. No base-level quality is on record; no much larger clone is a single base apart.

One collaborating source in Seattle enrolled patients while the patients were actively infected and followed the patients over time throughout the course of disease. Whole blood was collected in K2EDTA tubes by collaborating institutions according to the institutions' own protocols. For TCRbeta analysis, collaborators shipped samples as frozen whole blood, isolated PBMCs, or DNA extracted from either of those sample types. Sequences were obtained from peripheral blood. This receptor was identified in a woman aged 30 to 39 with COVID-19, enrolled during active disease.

CDR3 loop: CASSYSGAQYF. The bases read TGTGCCAGCAGTTACTCGGGCGCCCAGTACTTC. This receptor chain uses TRBV6-6 and TRBJ2-5, with the D gene uncertain. V was cut back by 0 bases and J by 9 bases, leaving a gap of 5 bases between them. The CDR3 runs 11 amino acids, cysteine and phenylalanine included. The kept DNA is CDR3 alone, 33 bases in frame from the first base. Reading the germline V gene (reference sequence) gives CDR1 MNHNY and CDR2 SVGAGI.